Listed below are T cell receptor beta chains from one sample, sequenced in a study of T-cell reconstitution after alpha-beta-depleted transplantation in children. TCRdb re-called the PCR reads with MiXCR, one entry per CDR3 protein. The sample records some 500,000 distinct CDR3 sequences, approximately 32% being singletons. Material: PBMCs from the stem cell graft donor, obtained from the stem cell graft. These receptors all come from a human donor who donated a stem cell graft to a child with aplastic anemia. CDR3s include the opening cysteine and the closing phenylalanine or tryptophan. Fields, in order: D gene, V gene, J gene, clone size, CDR3 DNA, CDR3 protein. A D gene is named only where the DNA matches it firmly. The size of a clone is reported for some rows only, either as once, few or many, or as a class for expanded clones.

d_gene: TRBD1; v_gene: TRBV10-3; j_gene: TRBJ2-2; abundance: .; CDR3nt: TGTGCCATCTCTGGGACAGCGAACACCGGGGAGCTGTTTTTT; CDR3aa: CAISGTANTGELFF
d_gene: .; v_gene: TRBV7-2; j_gene: TRBJ1-2; abundance: .; CDR3nt: TGTGCCAGCAGCTTGGGGGGCGAGGGTGGCTACACCTTC; CDR3aa: CASSLGGEGGYTF
d_gene: .; v_gene: TRBV4-3; j_gene: TRBJ2-6; abundance: few; CDR3nt: TGCGCCAGCAGCCATTCTGAAGAGGCCAACGTCCTGACTTTC; CDR3aa: CASSHSEEANVLTF
d_gene: TRBD2; v_gene: TRBV9; j_gene: TRBJ2-3; abundance: .; CDR3nt: TGTGCCAGCAGCGTAGATCCGCGAGCGGGAGTTTCAGATACGCAGTATTTT; CDR3aa: CASSVDPRAGVSDTQYF
d_gene: .; v_gene: TRBV4-3; j_gene: TRBJ2-1; abundance: .; CDR3nt: TGCGCCAGCAGCCAAGGCCGGGACCCCATCTTC; CDR3aa: CASSQGRDPIF
d_gene: .; v_gene: TRBV20-1; j_gene: TRBJ2-3; abundance: few; CDR3nt: TGCAGTGCTAGTATGTGGGAGGGGGTCACAGATACGCAGTATTTT; CDR3aa: CSASMWEGVTDTQYF
d_gene: TRBD2; v_gene: TRBV6-1; j_gene: TRBJ2-2; abundance: few; CDR3nt: TGTGCCAGCACTACTAGCGGGAGGGCCTACCGGGAGCTGTTTTTT; CDR3aa: CASTTSGRAYRELFF
d_gene: .; v_gene: TRBV9; j_gene: TRBJ1-1; abundance: few; CDR3nt: TGTGCCAGCAGCGTAGTACACTCGAACACTGAAGCTTTCTTT; CDR3aa: CASSVVHSNTEAFF
d_gene: .; v_gene: TRBV28; j_gene: TRBJ2-1; abundance: few; CDR3nt: TGTGCCACCAAGGGGCGGACCTCCTACAATGAGCAGTTCTTC; CDR3aa: CATKGRTSYNEQFF
d_gene: TRBD1; v_gene: TRBV4-3; j_gene: TRBJ1-2; abundance: .; CDR3nt: TGCGCCAGCAGCCAGGAGGACAGGCTGGGCTACACCTTC; CDR3aa: CASSQEDRLGYTF
d_gene: .; v_gene: TRBV29-1; j_gene: TRBJ1-2; abundance: .; CDR3nt: TGCAGCGTTGAAGCACGTCAGGTCGGGCGTGGCTACACCTTC; CDR3aa: CSVEARQVGRGYTF
d_gene: .; v_gene: TRBV20-1; j_gene: TRBJ2-1; abundance: .; CDR3nt: TGCAGTGCTAGAGACCTGAGCTCCTACAATGAGCAGTTCTTC; CDR3aa: CSARDLSSYNEQFF
d_gene: .; v_gene: TRBV24-1; j_gene: TRBJ2-7; abundance: .; CDR3nt: TGTGCCACCAGTGACCCGACTAGTTTACACGAGCAGTACTTC; CDR3aa: CATSDPTSLHEQYF
d_gene: .; v_gene: TRBV25-1; j_gene: TRBJ1-1; abundance: .; CDR3nt: TGTGCCAGCATGGCGCCTATGAACACTGAAGCTTTCTTT; CDR3aa: CASMAPMNTEAFF
d_gene: TRBD1; v_gene: TRBV6-5; j_gene: TRBJ2-2; abundance: .; CDR3nt: TGTGCCAGCAGTTGGGGACAGGGCCGGAGCACCGGGGAGCTGTTTTTT; CDR3aa: CASSWGQGRSTGELFF
d_gene: .; v_gene: TRBV5-6; j_gene: TRBJ1-1; abundance: .; CDR3nt: TGTGCCAGCAGCTTGGCCGGGACAAGGAACACTGAAGCTTTCTTT; CDR3aa: CASSLAGTRNTEAFF
d_gene: .; v_gene: TRBV19; j_gene: TRBJ1-3; abundance: .; CDR3nt: TGTGCCAGTAGTATCCTGCCCCCGGGAGCCGGAAACACCATATATTTT; CDR3aa: CASSILPPGAGNTIYF
d_gene: TRBD1; v_gene: TRBV18; j_gene: TRBJ1-1; abundance: .; CDR3nt: TGTGCCAGCTCGCGGGACAGGGGCGCTGAAGCTTTCTTT; CDR3aa: CASSRDRGAEAFF
d_gene: TRBD1; v_gene: TRBV7-9; j_gene: TRBJ1-2; abundance: many; CDR3nt: TGTGCCAGCAGCTCGGGACAGGGCTATGGCTACACCTTC; CDR3aa: CASSSGQGYGYTF
d_gene: TRBD2; v_gene: TRBV20-1; j_gene: TRBJ2-3; abundance: .; CDR3nt: TGCAGTGCTAGTCGAGCGGGCCTAGCGGGTCTCACAGATACGCAGTATTTT; CDR3aa: CSASRAGLAGLTDTQYF
d_gene: .; v_gene: TRBV20-1; j_gene: TRBJ2-7; abundance: few; CDR3nt: TGCAGTGCTAGGACAGATACCTACGAGCAGTACTTC; CDR3aa: CSARTDTYEQYF
d_gene: .; v_gene: TRBV7-8; j_gene: TRBJ2-5; abundance: .; CDR3nt: TGTGCCAGCAGCTTAGACCCGGGGAGGGAGACCCAGTACTTC; CDR3aa: CASSLDPGRETQYF
d_gene: .; v_gene: TRBV6-5; j_gene: TRBJ1-3; abundance: few; CDR3nt: TGTGCCAGCAGTTACTACTTGCCGGGGATGTCTGGAAACACCATATATTTT; CDR3aa: CASSYYLPGMSGNTIYF
d_gene: TRBD2; v_gene: TRBV20-1; j_gene: TRBJ2-3; abundance: few; CDR3nt: TGCAGTGCTAGTAGGACTAGCGGGGTTAGCACAGATACGCAGTATTTT; CDR3aa: CSASRTSGVSTDTQYF
d_gene: .; v_gene: TRBV12-3/TRBV12-4; j_gene: TRBJ2-7; abundance: few; CDR3nt: TGTGCCAGCAGTTTAGACTCCGTCTACGAGCAGTACTTC; CDR3aa: CASSLDSVYEQYF